These 26 T cell receptor beta chains came from one sample sequenced in a study of T cells expressing NK-cell markers. TCRdb reprocessed the 5' RACE reads, with one entry per CDR3 protein and no DNA. Its table lists approximately 550,000 distinct CDR3 sequences. Source material: blood T cells: a sorted CD56 or NKG2C T cell subset, CD4+ or CD8+ T cells, or bulk PBMC T cells (not recorded which). Source of these receptors: a man aged 18-30 years in good health.

The chain is built from TRBV11-2 and TRBJ2-7; no DNA is available, so the TRBD2 call from TCRdb remains unchecked. CDR1 and CDR2 from the germline V gene are SGHAT and FQNNGV. The CDR3 is 14 amino acids. CDR3 residues: CASSLGLALYEQYF.

This sequence joins TRBV20-1 and TRBJ1-2; TCRdb indicates TRBD1, and absent DNA this call remains unverified. The CDR3 loop spans 14 amino acids. The germline gives CDR1 DFQATT, CDR2 SNEGSKA (reference sequence). CDR3 in amino acids: CSAKEGGAGDGYTF.

CDR3 sequence reads: CASSPRWTGGWTGELFF. The chain carries TRBV6-2 or TRBV6-3 and TRBJ2-2; TCRdb indicates TRBD1, and absent DNA this call remains unverified. The CDR3 length is 17 residues. Germline V gives CDR1 MNHEY, CDR2 SVGEGT.

J is TRBJ2-2 and V is TRBV30; TCRdb's D gene call, TRBD2, goes unchecked for lack of DNA. This CDR3 has 13 residues. CDR1 and CDR2 (germline): GTSNPN, SVGIG (reference sequence). CDR3 residues: CAWSGLVIGELFF.

CDR3 in amino acids: CSVEERIYEQFF. The chain couples TRBV29-1 to TRBJ2-1. Germline V gives CDR1 SQVTM, CDR2 ANQGSEA. CDR3 size: 12 residues.

The J gene is TRBJ2-3, the V gene TRBV29-1; the TCRdb call, TRBD2, lacks DNA for checking. Per germline, CDR1 SQVTM and CDR2 ANQGSEA. The CDR3 consists of 11 residues. The chain's CDR3 is CSVYEGYTQYF.

CDR3: CASSWSGGKLFF. The V and J genes are TRBV5-1 and TRBJ1-4. The CDR3 totals 12 residues. Germline V gene sequence: CDR1 SGHRS, CDR2 YFSETQ.

The J gene is TRBJ1-1, the V gene TRBV3-1; with no DNA, the TCRdb D assignment of TRBD1 cannot be verified. CDR1 and CDR2 from the germline V gene are LGHDT and YNNKEL (reference sequence). CDR3 size: 15 residues. The CDR3 region is CASSPRGRRNTEAFF.

The chain combines TRBV29-1 with TRBJ2-1; absent DNA, TCRdb's TRBD1 call cannot be checked. The CDR3 runs to 14 residues. CDR1 and CDR2 from the germline V gene are SQVTM and ANQGSEA. The CDR3 sequence: CSAERDSLINEQFF.

The chain carries TRBV10-3 and TRBJ2-2; no DNA is available, so the TRBD1 call from TCRdb remains unchecked. This CDR3 is 16 amino acids long. Germline values: CDR1 ENHRY, CDR2 SYGVKD. This CDR3 reads CAISRREKVNTGELFF.

The rearrangement joins TRBV5-6 to TRBJ2-3; the D call from TCRdb, TRBD2, cannot be confirmed without DNA. CDR1 and CDR2 from the germline V gene are SGHDT and YYEEEE. There are 16 residues in the CDR3. The CDR3 loop reads CASSLMASGGTDTQYF. The full variable domain, with the rest looked up from reference TRBV5-6 and TRBJ2-3, is DAGVTQSPTHLIKTRGQQVTLRCSPKSGHDTVSWYQQALGQGPQFIFQYYEEEERQRGNFPDRFSGHQFPNYSSELNVNALLLGDSALYLCASSLMASGGTDTQYFGPGTRLTVL.

The chain uses TRBV24-1 and TRBJ2-2; with no DNA, the TCRdb D assignment of TRBD2 cannot be verified. This CDR3 has 16 residues. Germline V CDR1 and CDR2: KGHDR, SFDVKD. The chain's CDR3 is CATSEPSGSTVGELFF.

This chain joins TRBV6-1 and TRBJ1-6; TCRdb reports TRBD1, a call that lacks DNA to check it against. CDR3 length: 17 residues. Germline CDR1 MNHNS, CDR2 SASEGT. The CDR3 region is CASAGTGGSSYNSPLHF.

Here the CDR3 reads CASSPDDRAYNEQFF. This chain joins TRBV12-3 or TRBV12-4 and TRBJ2-1; the D call from TCRdb, TRBD1, cannot be confirmed without DNA. This CDR3 spans 15 amino acids.

CDR3: CASSFGQGRVNTEAFF. V usage is TRBV5-1 and J usage is TRBJ1-1; TCRdb calls TRBD1, which cannot be checked without DNA. The CDR3 contains 16 residues. Germline CDR1 reads SGHRS; CDR2 reads YFSETQ.

The chain carries TRBV20-1 and TRBJ2-1; TCRdb's D call, TRBD2, is unchecked because there is no DNA. CDR1 and CDR2 from the germline V gene are DFQATT and SNEGSKA (reference sequence). The CDR3 runs to 14 residues. CDR3 region: CSASHAGGDNEQFF.

The rearrangement links TRBV12-3 or TRBV12-4 to TRBJ2-3; TCRdb's D call of TRBD2 is untestable without DNA. This CDR3 contains 17 residues. The CDR3 here is CASSLTPGLAGEDTQYF.

The chain links TRBV11-3 to TRBJ2-1; lacking DNA, the TRBD2 call made by TCRdb goes unchecked. The germline V gene encodes CDR1 SGHNT and CDR2 YENEEA. The CDR3 length is 15 residues. The chain's CDR3 is CASSSHWTSYNEQFF. The whole variable domain, filled in from reference TRBV11-3 and TRBJ2-1, reads EAGVVQSPRYKIIEKKQPVAFWCNPISGHNTLYWYLQNLGQGPELLIRYENEEAVDDSQLPKDRFSAERLKGVDSTLKIQPAELGDSAVYLCASSSHWTSYNEQFFGPGTRLTVL.

The chain joins TRBV6-6 to TRBJ1-5. Germline V lookup: CDR1 MNHNY, CDR2 SVGAGI (reference sequence). The CDR3 has 13 residues. CDR3 amino acids: CASSPSTHQPQHF.

This chain links TRBV28 with TRBJ2-1; the D call from TCRdb, TRBD2, cannot be confirmed without DNA. The CDR3 length is 15 residues. Germline CDR1 and CDR2: MDHEN and SYDVKM. This CDR3 is CASSPASGRFYEQFF.

V gene TRBV9 combines with J gene TRBJ1-2; the D call from TCRdb, TRBD1, cannot be confirmed without DNA. There are 16 residues in the CDR3. Germline CDR1 is SGDLS and CDR2 is YYNGEE. CDR3 amino acids: CASSVGTNRAHYGYTF.

This chain links TRBV12-3 or TRBV12-4 with TRBJ1-6; TCRdb outputs TRBD1, but without DNA this stays unchecked. The CDR3 totals 15 residues. CDR3 region: CASSRTGGINSPLHF.

V gene TRBV7-9 combines with J gene TRBJ2-2; TCRdb designates TRBD1, a call that cannot be tested without DNA. This CDR3 spans 15 amino acids. Looked up from germline, CDR1 is SEHNR and CDR2 is FQNEAQ (reference sequence). Here the CDR3 reads CASTLDREGTGELFF.

The CDR3 reads CASSQDRSGNGELFF. The chain is built from TRBV4-2 and TRBJ2-2. The CDR3 is made up of 15 amino acids. Germline V gene data show CDR1 as LGHNA and CDR2 as YNFKEQ.

This chain joins TRBV6-5 and TRBJ2-3; TCRdb calls TRBD2, which cannot be checked without DNA. The CDR3 is 16 amino acids. Germline V gene lookup returns CDR1 MNHEY and CDR2 SVGAGI. CDR3 residues: CASSYSNAGRTDTQYF.

V usage is TRBV7-9 and J usage is TRBJ2-1; no DNA is available, so the TRBD2 call from TCRdb remains unchecked. This CDR3 has 16 amino acids. Germline loops: CDR1 SEHNR, CDR2 FQNEAQ (reference sequence). CDR3 sequence: CASSLGERERGDEQFF. Full variable domain (rest looked up from reference TRBV7-9 and TRBJ2-1): DTGVSQNPRHKITKRGQNVTFRCDPISEHNRLYWYRQTLGQGPEFLTYFQNEAQLEKSRLLSDRFSAERPKGSFSTLEIQRTEQGDSAMYLCASSLGERERGDEQFFGPGTRLTVL.